This note documents a single T cell receptor beta chain sequence. The CDR3 runs 15 residues. Per the germline V gene, CDR1 is MNHEY and CDR2 is SMNVEV (reference sequence). Losses at the gene ends were 5 bases for V and 0 bases for J; bases not matched to a gene: 2. MiXCR was run by TCRdb on the 5' RACE reads, yielding one entry per CDR3 protein. This table has fewer than 450,000 distinct CDR3 sequences, 20% to 25% appearing once. The sample originates from a study of T-cell memory formation after mild COVID-19. The sequencing sample was made of PBMCs or a T cell subset sorted from them (not recorded which). This TCR came from an adult woman who had mild COVID-19 (a few samples of this study predate the infection). Cell type and time point are not known. The rearrangement links TRBV27 to TRBJ2-3, with 10 bases identical to TRBD2. The CDR3 is CASSQLAGSTDTQYF. CDR3 nucleotides: TGTGCCAGCAGTCAACTAGCGGGGAGCACAGATACGCAGTATTTT.